The present entry profiles one T cell receptor (beta chain) with its context. Its antigen is not known. This record belongs to a study of OX40 agonist ivuxolimab in advanced cancers. Looking at the study overall: Partial responses were seen in three patients, one with hepatocellular carcinoma and two with cutaneous melanoma.

Study-wide results and caveats: The investigators did not determine what antigen specificity the expanded peripheral T cells had. With doses of 0.1-3.0 mg/kg, partial responders showed among the lowest clonal expansion.

Measured with immunoSEQ multiplex PCR; TCRdb has only the in-frame clones, and not every one. The repertoire has under 45,000 clones, around three quarters of them found once; the top ten carry roughly 4.1%. V gave up 8 bases and J gave up 8 bases, with 21 bases separating them. The CDR3 has 14 residues. In germline, CDR1 is MNHNS, CDR2 SASEGT. This clonotype was sampled from an adult with an advanced solid tumor such as melanoma, head and neck, liver or kidney cancer. Sample: CD4+ or CD8+ T cells sorted from blood, taken in a trial of the OX40 agonist ivuxolimab. The V call is TRBV6-1, the J call TRBJ1-2; D is ambiguous. The CDR3 is CASGFQSGHSGYTF. CDR3 nucleotide sequence: TGTGCCAGCGGCTTTCAGAGTGGGCACTCCGGCTACACCTTC.